The 10 T cell receptor beta chains below were found in one sample sequenced in a study of blood T cell repertoires in COVID-19. Using immunoSEQ multiplex PCR, the repertoire was profiled, and TCRdb retains in-frame clones only, with some absent. The sample shows roughly 400,000 clones, approximately 91% of them seen only once. Input material: PBMCs or T cells enriched from blood (not recorded which). The receptors derive from a middle-aged woman with acute COVID-19.

The chain joins TRBV7-2 to TRBJ2-3, with D maybe TRBD2 (6 bases). The CDR3 covers 14 residues. Per the germline V gene, CDR1 is SGHTA and CDR2 is FQGNSA. The V end lost 7 bases, the J end lost 4 bases, and 15 bases lay between the germline ends. The CDR3 reads CASMEGLWPDTQYF. The CDR3 bases are TGTGCCAGCATGGAGGGGCTATGGCCAGATACGCAGTATTTT.

Only a few counts were recorded for this clone. The genes are TRBV25-1 and TRBJ1-3; 7 positions agree with TRBD1. The CDR3 totals 14 residues. The germline V gene has CDR1 MGHDK and CDR2 SYGVNS. V shed 6 bases, J shed 4 bases, and the junction held 6 bases outside the gene matches. The CDR3 coding sequence is TGTGCCAGCAGAACACAGGGGTTGGGAAACACCATATATTTT. Translation gives CASRTQGLGNTIYF.

This rearrangement joins TRBV29-1 to TRBJ1-5, with D possibly being TRBD1 (6 bases). Trimming cost V 7 bases and J 3 bases, with 19 bases left between them. CDR1 and CDR2 from the germline V gene are SQVTM and ANQGSEA. The CDR3 is made up of 15 amino acids. The CDR3 reads CSASGGARDNQPQHF. The CDR3 DNA follows: TGCAGCGCCTCGGGGGGGGCGCGGGACAATCAGCCCCAGCATTTT.

V is TRBV19 and J is TRBJ1-1, with TRBD1 matching 9 bases. There are 16 residues in the CDR3. CDR1 is LNHDA, CDR2 SQIVND, per germline (reference sequence). J lost 6 bases, V lost 4 bases, and 12 bases had no gene match. In DNA, the CDR3 is TGTGCCAGTAGTACTTCCTATACAGGGGGCCCACCTGAAGCTTTCTTT. It specifies CASSTSYTGGPPEAFF.

The chain combines TRBV25-1 with TRBJ2-5, with D tentatively TRBD1 (6 bases). Trimming stripped 4 bases from V and 3 bases from J, with 9 bases between. Germline V gene sequence: CDR1 MGHDK, CDR2 SYGVNS. The CDR3 is 13 residues long. The CDR3 region is CASSAGHEETQYF. CDR3 sequence (DNA): TGTGCCAGCAGTGCGGGACATGAAGAGACCCAGTACTTC. Full variable domain (remainder filled in from reference TRBV25-1 and TRBJ2-5): EADIYQTPRYLVIGTGKKITLECSQTMGHDKMYWYQQDPGMELHLIHYSYGVNSTEKGDLSSESTVSRIRTEHFPLTLESARPSHTSQYLCASSAGHEETQYFGPGTRLLVL.

The J gene is TRBJ2-7, the V gene TRBV19; maybe TRBD1 (5 bases). V was clipped by 3 bases and J by 6 bases, with 12 bases between them. Germline V gene lookup returns CDR1 LNHDA and CDR2 SQIVND (reference sequence). The CDR3 spans 13 residues. The CDR3 coding sequence is TGTGCCAGTAGTATGGGGCAGACTCGCGAGCAGTACTTC. Amino acid sequence: CASSMGQTREQYF.

The J gene is TRBJ1-1, the V gene TRBV30; 8 nucleotides match TRBD1. There are 11 residues in the CDR3. The V gene's germline CDR1 is GTSNPN and CDR2 SVGIG (reference sequence). V gave up 1 base and J gave up 8 bases; unmatched junction bases: 0. The CDR3, as DNA: TGTGCCTGGAGTGCAGGGGGCGAAGCTTTCTTT. Protein: CAWSAGGEAFF.

The chain recombines TRBV7-9 with TRBJ1-1; D is ambiguous. CDR3 size: 16 residues. Germline V gene lookup returns CDR1 SEHNR and CDR2 FQNEAQ (reference sequence). V was pared by 0 bases and J by 0 bases, with 11 bases between. The CDR3: CASSLAGGRLNTEAFF. CDR3 nucleotides: TGTGCCAGCAGCTTAGCCGGCGGGCGGCTGAACACTGAAGCTTTCTTT.

The chain carries TRBV7-6 and TRBJ1-1; the match to TRBD1 covers 8 bases. Germline V lookup: CDR1 SGHVS, CDR2 FNYEAQ. There are 16 residues in the CDR3. J was trimmed by 0 bases and V by 3 bases; bases with no gene match: 6. The CDR3 sequence: CASSFRGPNMNTEAFF. CDR3 coding DNA: TGTGCCAGCAGCTTCAGGGGGCCGAACATGAACACTGAAGCTTTCTTT.

The chain combines TRBV5-1 with TRBJ2-1, with 11 nucleotides matching TRBD1. J gave up 6 bases and V 5 bases, and 10 bases lay outside the gene matches. CDR3 size: 16 residues. The V gene's germline CDR1 is SGHRS and CDR2 YFSETQ. The CDR3 spells CASSFAGTGGSNEQFF. Here the CDR3 DNA reads TGCGCCAGCAGTTTTGCCGGGACAGGGGGTTCCAATGAGCAGTTCTTC.